Listed below are T cell receptor beta chains from one sample, sequenced in a study of blood T cell repertoires in COVID-19. Sequencing was performed with immunoSEQ multiplex PCR; in TCRdb, only in-frame clones are kept and a portion is missing. The sample shows tens of thousands of clones, about 86% of them seen only once. Material: peripheral blood. All receptors derive from a human donor in a cohort sampled during active COVID-19. Each CDR3 is given with its conserved first and last residue. D genes are given only for firm matches. For some rows the clone size is stated as once, few or many, or as a class when expanded; others skip it.

once,13,TRBJ1-2,TRBV4-2,-,CASSQDRGDGYTF,TGTGCCAGCAGCCAAGACAGGGGCGATGGCTACACCTTC
-,15,TRBJ2-7,TRBV14,-,CASSQQDWYWGEQYF,TGTGCCAGCAGCCAGCAGGACTGGTACTGGGGCGAGCAGTACTTC
-,11,TRBJ1-6,TRBV6-2/TRBV6-3,-,CASSSMSPLHF,TGTGCCAGCAGCTCCATGAGTCCCCTCCACTTT
-,15,TRBJ2-1,TRBV19,TRBD2,CASMTLAGGEDEQFF,TGTGCCAGTATGACCCTAGCGGGAGGAGAGGATGAGCAGTTCTTC
-,17,TRBJ2-3,TRBV4-3,TRBD2,CASSQDQGSGSYYTQYF,TGCGCCAGCAGCCAAGATCAGGGTAGCGGGAGTTATTATACGCAGTATTTT
-,15,TRBJ1-6,TRBV28,TRBD1,CASRTRQGNHSPLHF,TGTGCCAGCAGAACGAGACAGGGAAACCATTCACCCCTCCACTTT
-,15,TRBJ1-5,TRBV7-9,-,CASSSVAGEGQPQHF,TGTGCCAGCAGCTCAGTAGCAGGGGAGGGACAGCCCCAGCATTTT
-,12,TRBJ1-2,TRBV24-1,TRBD1,CATRDREWSYTF,TGTGCCACCAGAGACAGGGAGTGGAGCTACACCTTC
-,23,TRBJ1-5,TRBV5-1,TRBD1,CASSSSNHSRDRERGYSNQPQHF,TGCGCCAGCAGCTCCTCTAACCACTCCCGTGACAGGGAAAGGGGGTATAGCAATCAGCCCCAGCATTTT
-,16,TRBJ1-4,TRBV3-1/TRBV3-2,TRBD1,CASSQLPGQGSEKLFF,TGTGCCAGCAGCCAACTACCGGGACAGGGATCGGAAAAACTGTTTTTT
once,13,TRBJ1-4,TRBV15,-,CATSSRTNEKLFF,TGTGCCACCAGCAGTAGAACTAATGAAAAACTGTTTTTT
-,16,TRBJ2-1,TRBV7-8,TRBD2,CASSFFRGRRPDEQFF,TGTGCCAGCAGCTTTTTCCGCGGGAGGCGTCCGGATGAGCAGTTCTTC
-,18,TRBJ2-3,TRBV7-2,TRBD2,CASSLVSLASGRVNTQYF,TGTGCCAGCAGCTTAGTGAGCCTGGCTAGCGGGAGGGTAAATACGCAGTATTTT
-,15,TRBJ2-2,TRBV6-6,-,CASSYLGADTGELFF,TGTGCCAGCAGTTACTTGGGGGCGGACACCGGGGAGCTGTTTTTT
-,15,TRBJ1-2,TRBV5-6,-,CASSPRPGVLYGYTF,TGTGCCAGCAGCCCACGGCCAGGGGTACTTTATGGCTACACCTTC
once,14,TRBJ2-7,TRBV11-2,TRBD1,CASSFLTGTYEQYF,TGTGCCAGCAGCTTCCTGACAGGGACCTACGAGCAGTACTTC
many,11,TRBJ2-7,TRBV6-9,TRBD1,CASLPPGQGFF,TGTGCCAGTCTACCCCCGGGACAGGGTTTCTTC
once,13,TRBJ2-7,TRBV2,-,CASSDHPGPEQYF,TGTGCCAGCAGTGACCACCCAGGGCCCGAGCAGTACTTC
few,16,TRBJ2-3,TRBV5-6,TRBD2,CASSLLRGGPTDTQYF,TGTGCCAGCAGCTTGTTGCGCGGGGGGCCCACAGATACGCAGTATTTT
once,15,TRBJ1-2,TRBV7-3,-,CASSSQVGEKDGYTF,TGTGCCAGCAGTTCTCAGGTGGGCGAGAAAGATGGCTACACCTTC
-,16,TRBJ1-3,TRBV7-9,TRBD1,CASRPRQGKAGNTIYF,TGTGCCAGCAGACCTAGACAGGGAAAGGCTGGAAACACCATATATTTT
-,17,TRBJ2-3,TRBV21-1,-,CASSKPPTSGFSDTQYF,TGTGCCAGCAGCAAACCCCCCACTAGCGGGTTCTCAGATACGCAGTATTTT
-,13,TRBJ1-2,TRBV27,TRBD1,CASSLTGADGYTF,TGTGCCAGCAGTTTGACAGGGGCCGATGGCTACACCTTC
-,13,TRBJ1-5,TRBV6-5,-,CASSPTAYQPQHF,TGTGCCAGCAGTCCGACTGCTTATCAGCCCCAGCATTTT
-,12,TRBJ2-4,TRBV4-2,-,CASSQDQGFQYF,TGTGCCAGCAGCCAAGATCAGGGATTCCAGTACTTC
-,16,TRBJ1-1,TRBV5-4,-,CASSLSPQGWNTEAFF,TGTGCCAGCAGCTTGTCGCCACAGGGATGGAACACTGAAGCTTTCTTT
-,13,TRBJ1-1,TRBV7-2,-,CASSFYESIGAFF,TGTGCCAGCAGCTTCTACGAGTCAATCGGAGCTTTCTTT
-,13,TRBJ2-4,TRBV30,-,CAWRVPGQGPQYF,TGTGCCTGGAGGGTGCCGGGACAAGGCCCTCAGTACTTC
-,14,TRBJ1-1,TRBV28,-,CASTWLDKNTEAFF,TGTGCCAGCACCTGGTTAGACAAGAACACTGAAGCTTTCTTT
-,14,TRBJ2-4,TRBV2,TRBD2,CASAYGGAQNIQYF,TGTGCCAGCGCGTACGGGGGGGCACAAAACATTCAGTACTTC
few,14,TRBJ1-2,TRBV6-5,TRBD1,CASGLPGQVNGYTF,TGTGCCAGTGGGTTACCGGGACAGGTCAATGGCTACACCTTC
-,16,TRBJ2-1,TRBV7-2,TRBD2,CASSQPGGGAINEQFF,TGTGCCAGCAGCCAGCCGGGCGGGGGTGCGATCAATGAGCAGTTCTTC
-,14,TRBJ1-2,TRBV7-2,-,CASSPAGNNYGYTF,TGTGCCAGCAGCCCGGCGGGCAATAACTATGGCTACACCTTC
-,16,TRBJ2-1,TRBV19,TRBD1,CASSTPGTGLYNEQFF,TGTGCCAGTAGTACCCCCGGGACAGGCCTTTACAATGAGCAGTTCTTC
-,18,TRBJ2-7,TRBV15,TRBD2,CATSPYPDFSGRAAEQYF,TGTGCCACCAGCCCCTACCCCGACTTCAGCGGGAGGGCCGCCGAGCAGTACTTC
-,13,TRBJ1-2,TRBV19,-,CASTPKRSHGYTF,TGTGCCAGTACCCCAAAGCGGAGCCATGGCTACACCTTC
-,19,TRBJ2-5,TRBV7-9,TRBD1,CASSLDRGSPQTPPETQYF,TGTGCCAGCAGCTTGGACAGGGGTTCCCCCCAGACCCCCCCGGAGACCCAGTACTTC
once,14,TRBJ2-7,TRBV2,TRBD2,CASLLLAGTYEQYF,TGTGCCAGCCTCCTCTTAGCGGGGACCTACGAGCAGTACTTC
few,14,TRBJ2-3,TRBV7-2,-,CASSPERPTDTQYF,TGTGCCAGCAGCCCTGAGCGACCCACAGATACGCAGTATTTT
-,16,TRBJ2-3,TRBV15,TRBD2,CATSRDRGGATDTQYF,TGTGCCACCAGCAGAGATCGCGGGGGGGCCACAGATACGCAGTATTTT
-,16,TRBJ2-4,TRBV18,-,CASSLRRQDGQGIQYF,TGTGCCAGCTCACTAAGGAGACAGGACGGGCAGGGCATTCAGTACTTC
-,16,TRBJ2-7,TRBV7-6,TRBD1,CASSLAWQGAGYEQYF,TGTGCCAGCAGCTTAGCGTGGCAGGGGGCTGGGTACGAGCAGTACTTC
once,15,TRBJ1-2,TRBV15,TRBD1,CATQQDRLANYGYTF,TGTGCCACGCAACAGGACAGGCTAGCTAACTATGGCTACACCTTC
-,14,TRBJ1-2,TRBV27,TRBD1,CASSLPGGGGGYTF,TGTGCCAGCAGTTTACCAGGGGGAGGAGGTGGCTACACCTTC
-,15,TRBJ1-2,TRBV5-4,TRBD1,CASSLALQGARGYTF,TGTGCCAGCAGCTTGGCCCTGCAGGGGGCGCGGGGCTACACCTTC
-,15,TRBJ2-5,TRBV7-3,-,CASSRGSGYQETQYF,TGTGCCAGCAGCCGCGGATCCGGGTACCAAGAGACCCAGTACTTC
few,15,TRBJ2-7,TRBV9,TRBD2,CASSVSGGYAYEQYF,TGTGCCAGCAGCGTCAGCGGGGGGTACGCCTACGAGCAGTACTTC
once,15,TRBJ2-7,TRBV5-1,-,CASSLERTVSYEQYF,TGCGCCAGCAGCTTGGAGCGGACTGTCTCCTACGAGCAGTACTTC
-,14,TRBJ2-7,TRBV5-5,TRBD1,CASAGDRGYYEQYF,TGTGCCAGCGCGGGGGACAGGGGTTATTACGAGCAGTACTTC
-,16,TRBJ2-6,TRBV6-5,-,CASSSDSGSGANVLTF,TGTGCCAGCAGTTCCGACAGTGGCTCTGGGGCCAACGTCCTGACTTTC
-,14,TRBJ1-2,TRBV10-2,-,CASSETGFGEGYTF,TGCGCCAGCAGCGAGACAGGCTTCGGAGAGGGCTACACCTTC
once,14,TRBJ2-7,TRBV14,TRBD2,CASSPGLAGVEQYF,TGTGCCAGCAGTCCGGGACTAGCGGGAGTCGAGCAGTACTTC
-,16,TRBJ1-2,TRBV5-6,-,CASSLGVGLGGYGYTF,TGTGCCAGCAGCCTGGGCGTCGGATTAGGGGGCTATGGCTACACCTTC
-,15,TRBJ1-2,TRBV9,-,CASSVGDTGSYGYTF,TGTGCCAGCAGCGTAGGGGACACAGGGAGCTATGGCTACACCTTC
few,16,TRBJ2-1,TRBV10-1,TRBD2,CASSEWTSGPLNEQFF,TGCGCCAGCAGTGAGTGGACTAGCGGGCCTCTCAATGAGCAGTTCTTC
once,15,TRBJ2-1,TRBV28,-,CASTSIGTPYNEQFF,TGTGCCAGCACCTCTATCGGGACACCCTACAATGAGCAGTTCTTC
-,19,TRBJ1-1,TRBV19,-,CASSISPRGGEGGFTEAFF,TGTGCCAGTAGTATCAGCCCCCGAGGCGGGGAGGGCGGATTTACTGAAGCTTTCTTT